This T cell receptor beta chain derives from a study of blood T cell repertoires in COVID-19. Study-level background: PBMCs, B-cell-depleted T cells, or T cells were the source of the cDNA or gDNA that made up the material.

Germline loops: CDR1 LNHNV, CDR2 YYDKDF (reference sequence). Trimming removed 6 bases from V and 0 bases from J; junction bases left unmatched: 9. CDR3 length equals 18 residues. Only in-frame clones appear in the TCRdb table, and some are missing; sequencing was by immunoSEQ multiplex PCR. This sample carries just over 200,000 clones, about 78% of them seen once, and the ten largest clones take around 5.8%. This clone was detected once. Sample: peripheral blood. This TCR came from a woman between 70 and 85 years old with acute or convalescent COVID-19. The J gene is TRBJ2-1, the V gene TRBV15, with 12 bases aligning to TRBD2. The CDR3 here is CATRPSGRAMSSYNEQFF. CDR3 in DNA: TGTGCCACCAGGCCTAGCGGGAGGGCCATGAGCTCCTACAATGAGCAGTTCTTC. Complete variable domain (other parts from reference TRBV15 and TRBJ2-1): DAMVIQNPRYQVTQFGKPVTLSCSQTLNHNVMYWYQQKSSQAPKLLFHYYDKDFNNEADTPDNFQSRRPNTSFCFLDIRSPGLGDTAMYLCATRPSGRAMSSYNEQFFGPGTRLTVL.